The clone carrying this T cell receptor beta chain was counted a few times. The sample originates from a study of early T cells in non-severe SARS-CoV-2 infection. Study details: Sequencing was performed on bulk RNA from unsorted whole blood, leaving chains unpaired.

Tagging with unique molecular identifiers was applied to individual cDNA molecules. Using its own MiXCR run on the 5' RACE reads, TCRdb lists one record per CDR3 protein. The data contain 35,000 to 50,000 distinct CDR3 sequences, 23% of them singletons. The sequencing here drew on whole blood, taken at baseline. This sequence originates from an adult who was a healthcare worker with PCR-confirmed SARS-CoV-2 infection or an uninfected control (not recorded which).

CDR3 DNA: TGCAGTGCTAGAGATCTTTCTGGATCACGCTACGAGCAGTACTTC. Protein sequence: CSARDLSGSRYEQYF. The V call is TRBV20-1, the J call TRBJ2-7, with no clear D. V was shortened by 0 bases and J by 3 bases, with 15 bases between the two germline ends. CDR3 length: 15 amino acids. Per the germline V gene, CDR1 is DFQATT and CDR2 is SNEGSKA (reference sequence).